This passage covers 7 T cell receptor beta chains from one sample sequenced in a study of T-cell reconstitution after alpha-beta-depleted transplantation in children. The TCRbeta library incorporated unique molecular identifiers. TCRdb reprocessed the PCR reads with MiXCR, giving one entry per CDR3 protein. This table holds roughly 500,000 distinct CDR3 sequences, approximately 29% found once. The material was PBMCs from the stem cell graft donor, obtained from the stem cell graft. All receptors derive from a human donor who donated a stem cell graft to a child with aplastic anemia.

The chain uses TRBV9 and TRBJ2-2; the D gene could be TRBD1 or TRBD2 (6 bases each). The CDR3 has 15 residues. Trimming pared 4 bases from V and 4 bases from J, leaving 14 bases between. From germline, CDR1 is SGDLS and CDR2 YYNGEE. CDR3 sequence: CASSQRGEGTGELFF. The CDR3 bases are TGTGCCAGCAGCCAAAGGGGGGAAGGCACCGGGGAGCTGTTTTTT.

This clonotype was counted only a few times. CDR3 DNA: TGTGCCAGCTCACCTCGGTTAGCGGGAGGCAACACAGATACGCAGTATTTT. Protein: CASSPRLAGGNTDTQYF. V gene TRBV18 combines with J gene TRBJ2-3; 10 bases align to TRBD2. The germline CDR1 and CDR2 sequences are KGHSH and LQKENI. The CDR3 length is 17 residues. V gave up 3 bases and J gave up 2 bases; unmatched junction bases: 8.

The chain uses TRBV5-4 and TRBJ1-3; D unresolved. The CDR3 contains 16 residues. Germline CDR1 SGHNT, CDR2 YYREEE (reference sequence). The V end lost 1 base, the J end lost 0 bases, and 11 bases lay between the germline ends. DNA of the CDR3: TGTGCCAGCAGCTTGCTACCCGAAAGCTCTGGAAACACCATATATTTT. This codes for CASSLLPESSGNTIYF.

Only a few counts were recorded for this clonotype. The chain combines TRBV7-6 with TRBJ2-7; D gene ambiguous. This CDR3 has 15 amino acids. V lost 0 bases and J lost 4, with 13 bases in between. In germline, CDR1 is SGHVS, CDR2 FNYEAQ. The CDR3 here is CASSLAESRPYEQYF. For the CDR3, the DNA is TGTGCCAGCAGCTTAGCGGAGAGCCGCCCTTACGAGCAGTACTTC.

The rearrangement links TRBV10-3 to TRBJ2-7, with 9 bases that match TRBD2. CDR1 ENHRY and CDR2 SYGVKD come from the germline V gene. V lost 4 bases and J lost 6; bases outside the gene matches: 13. The CDR3 runs to 16 residues. The CDR3, as DNA: TGTGCCATCAGTGGTAGCGGGAGATTTGTATGGAGCGAGCAGTACGTC. Translating it yields CAISGSGRFVWSEQYV.

This clonotype has more than one count but fewer than ten. J is TRBJ2-3 and V is TRBV7-2; either TRBD1 or TRBD2 may fit D (5 bases each). The CDR3 is made up of 12 amino acids. The V gene's germline CDR1 is SGHTA and CDR2 FQGNSA. V gave up 6 bases and J gave up 6 bases, with 10 bases separating them. CDR3 loop: CASRGEADTQYF. The DNA of the CDR3 is TGTGCCAGCAGGGGGGAAGCGGATACGCAGTATTTT.

The CDR3 DNA reads as TGTGCCTGGAGTTCAAGCTCCTACGAGCAGTACTTC. Its protein is CAWSSSSYEQYF. The genes are TRBV30 and TRBJ2-7; no firm D call. Trimming stripped 2 bases from V and 0 bases from J, with 5 bases between. CDR1 and CDR2 from the germline V gene are GTSNPN and SVGIG (reference sequence). This CDR3 contains 12 residues.